The 28 T cell receptor beta chains given below trace back to one sample, sequenced in a study of cytomegalovirus exposure and HLA in healthy donors. The PCR made use of 60 Vbeta and 13 Jbeta primers. TCRdb's copy holds only in-frame clones and misses some; the assay was immunoSEQ multiplex PCR. This sample has some 190,000 clones; 65% to 85% occur once, and the top ten carry 2.5% to 3%. The sample taken for sequencing was PBMCs. The origin of the receptors is a female donor in good health and CMV-seronegative.

This clone was detected a few times. The rearrangement uses TRBV23-1 and TRBJ2-7; D remains ambiguous. TRBV23-1 belongs to the ORF category, with a function that is uncertain. V dropped 7 bases and J dropped 3 bases, with 16 bases sitting between them. The CDR3 has 14 residues. The CDR3 DNA is TGCGCCAGCACCCAGGCTTGGAAGAACTACGAGCAGTACTTC. This codes for CASTQAWKNYEQYF.

The gene calls are TRBV19 and TRBJ2-5; the match to TRBD1 covers 7 bases. The ends lost 4 bases at V and 3 bases at J; junction bases unmatched: 5. The CDR3 spans 14 residues. The germline V gene has CDR1 LNHDA and CDR2 SQIVND (reference sequence). CDR3 in DNA: TGTGCCAGTAGTAGACAGGGTACAAAAGAGACCCAGTACTTC. Encoded protein: CASSRQGTKETQYF.

This clone was observed a few times. V gene TRBV4-1 combines with J gene TRBJ2-7; 10 nucleotides line up with TRBD1. Germline V gene lookup returns CDR1 MGHRA and CDR2 YSYEKL. J gave up 4 bases and V 3 bases, and 6 bases lay outside the gene matches. The CDR3 spans 15 residues. The CDR3 bases are TGCGCCAGCAGCCAGACCGGGACAGGGGATTACGAGCAGTACTTC. Translation gives CASSQTGTGDYEQYF.

This chain joins TRBV5-1 and TRBJ2-2; 11 bases match TRBD1. The CDR3 runs 15 residues. Trimming cost V 4 bases and J 5 bases; bases outside gene matches: 4. In germline, CDR1 is SGHRS, CDR2 YFSETQ. CDR3 in DNA: TGCGCCAGCAGCACGGGGACAGGGGGAACCGGGGAGCTGTTTTTT. Translation gives CASSTGTGGTGELFF. The variable domain in full, with the rest retrieved from reference TRBV5-1 and TRBJ2-2, is KAGVTQTPRYLIKTRGQQVTLSCSPISGHRSVSWYQQTPGQGLQFLFEYFSETQRNKGNFPGRFSGRQFSNSRSEMNVSTLELGDSALYLCASSTGTGGTGELFFGEGSRLTVL.

This chain connects TRBV27 to TRBJ2-7, with 9 bases identical to TRBD2. V lost 6 bases and J lost 2; bases outside the gene matches: 14. Germline lookup yields CDR1 MNHEY and CDR2 SMNVEV (reference sequence). The CDR3 contains 17 residues. The CDR3 loop is CASRLPPGGGRAYEQYF. In DNA, the CDR3 is TGTGCCAGCAGATTACCCCCCGGAGGCGGGAGGGCCTACGAGCAGTACTTC.

V gene TRBV27 combines with J gene TRBJ2-1; TRBD1 is a possible D gene (5 bases). This CDR3 has 14 residues. Germline V lookup: CDR1 MNHEY, CDR2 SMNVEV (reference sequence). V shed 4 bases and J shed 5 bases, with 12 bases lying between them. The chain's CDR3 is CASSSQGAHNEQFF. The CDR3 DNA is TGTGCCAGCAGTTCTCAAGGGGCGCACAATGAGCAGTTCTTC.

V is TRBV16 and J is TRBJ2-2; TRBD1 aligns across 8 bases. CDR3 size: 16 residues. The germline V gene has CDR1 KGHSY and CDR2 FQNENV. V dropped 4 bases and J dropped 1; count of bases not matched to a gene: 5. CDR3 bases: TGTGCCAGCAGCCCCCAGGGGGCGCAGAACACCGGGGAGCTGTTTTTT. Encoded protein: CASSPQGAQNTGELFF.

CDR3 residues: CASSSGTPSYEQYF. CDR3 in DNA: TGTGCCAGCAGTTCCGGGACACCTTCCTACGAGCAGTACTTC. V usage is TRBV9 and J usage is TRBJ2-7; a possible D gene is TRBD1 (6 bases). The V gene lost 5 bases and the J gene lost 1 base, with 13 bases spanning the gap. CDR3 length equals 14 residues. Germline V gene sequence: CDR1 SGDLS, CDR2 YYNGEE.

The chain uses TRBV19 and TRBJ1-6, with 7 bases identical to TRBD1. The ends lost 5 bases at V and 0 bases at J; junction bases unmatched: 7. CDR3 size: 17 residues. Germline V CDR1 and CDR2: LNHDA, SQIVND (reference sequence). The CDR3 DNA reads as TGTGCCAGTAGTTCGGGACAGAAGAGCTCCTATAATTCACCCCTCCACTTT. Its translation is CASSSGQKSSYNSPLHF.

V and J are TRBV5-4 and TRBJ2-7; D perhaps matches TRBD1 (5 bases). CDR1 and CDR2 from the germline V gene are SGHNT and YYREEE (reference sequence). V lost 4 bases, J lost 3 bases, and 17 bases lay in between. The CDR3 has 15 residues. The CDR3 nucleotides read TGTGCCAGCAGCCGGCGGACCCAAAGGGGCTACGAGCAGTACTTC. Encoded protein: CASSRRTQRGYEQYF. Full variable domain (missing parts from reference TRBV5-4 and TRBJ2-7): ETGVTQSPTHLIKTRGQQVTLRCSSQSGHNTVSWYQQALGQGPQFIFQYYREEENGRGNFPPRFSGLQFPNYSSELNVNALELDDSALYLCASSRRTQRGYEQYFGPGTRLTVT.

This clone was counted only a few times. The same CDR3 also results from other DNA sequences found in this sample. V usage is TRBV7-9 and J usage is TRBJ2-1; TRBD2 aligns across 9 bases. CDR1 SEHNR and CDR2 FQNEAQ come from the germline V gene (reference sequence). This CDR3 has 16 amino acids. Trimming took 0 bases from V and 2 from J; bases not matched to a gene: 2. CDR3 bases: TGTGCCAGCAGCTTAGCACTAGCGGGTACCTACAATGAGCAGTTCTTC. Translated, it gives CASSLALAGTYNEQFF.

The chain uses TRBV5-6 and TRBJ1-2; D might be TRBD1 (6 bases). The CDR3 totals 15 residues. V gave up 2 bases and J gave up 4 bases, with 15 bases separating them. CDR1 and CDR2 (germline): SGHDT, YYEEEE. The DNA of the CDR3 is TGTGCCAGCAGCTTTGCGGGGGCCTACTCCTATGGCTACACCTTC. Amino acid sequence: CASSFAGAYSYGYTF.

This clone was picked up one time. The chain carries TRBV7-2 and TRBJ1-2; D remains ambiguous. The ends were cut back, 1 base at V and 4 bases at J, with 7 bases in the middle. In germline, CDR1 is SGHTA, CDR2 FQGNSA. The CDR3 loop spans 13 amino acids. The CDR3 region is CASSLGAVYGYTF. In nucleotides, the CDR3 is TGTGCCAGCAGCTTAGGGGCAGTCTATGGCTACACCTTC.

This clone came up once. This chain connects TRBV28 to TRBJ2-3; D not certain. There are 17 residues in the CDR3. Germline-derived CDR1 and CDR2 are MDHEN and SYDVKM. Deletions cut 2 bases from V and 0 bases from J, with 15 bases between. In DNA form, the CDR3 reads TGTGCCAGCAGTTTAGTGATCCAGGCTACTAGCACAGATACGCAGTATTTT. Its translation is CASSLVIQATSTDTQYF.

Points on this clone: No conserved phenylalanine or tryptophan is present at the end of the CDR3, so a read error is the likely explanation. The limits of the CDR3 on the DNA are not certain, so only TCRdb's listed CDR3 is given. CDR3 residues: CASSESWGETREL. This sequence joins TRBV2 and TRBJ2-3; the DNA was not used to check the table's D call, TRBD2. Germline CDR1 SNHLY, CDR2 FYNNEI. The CDR3 is made up of 13 amino acids, end residues included.

V and J are TRBV7-2 and TRBJ2-7; 11 bases agree with TRBD1. The CDR3 has 16 residues. CDR1 is SGHTA and CDR2 is FQGNSA in the germline V gene. With 5 bases clipped from V and 8 bases from J, the junction kept 14 bases outside the gene matches. Here the CDR3 reads CASSPPTGTGGWKQYF. CDR3 nucleotide sequence: TGTGCCAGCAGCCCCCCCACCGGGACAGGGGGTTGGAAGCAGTACTTC.

J is TRBJ1-1 and V is TRBV11-2, with D unresolved. V lost 5 bases and J 3 bases, leaving 16 bases between the germline ends. Germline V lookup: CDR1 SGHAT, CDR2 FQNNGV. CDR3 size: 15 residues. The CDR3: CASSPHSGSDTEAFF. The CDR3 DNA follows: TGTGCCAGCAGCCCCCATTCGGGAAGCGACACTGAAGCTTTCTTT.

This clone came up a few times. The chain carries TRBV11-1 and TRBJ2-2; tentatively, D is TRBD2 (6 bases). Trimming removed 4 bases at V and 2 bases at J, with 14 bases between. CDR3 length equals 16 residues. The germline CDR1 and CDR2 sequences are SGHAT and FQDESV (reference sequence). CDR3 sequence reads: CASSSAGRLNTGELFF. Here the CDR3 DNA reads TGTGCCAGCAGCTCGGCAGGGAGGCTTAACACCGGGGAGCTGTTTTTT. Based on the CDR3 plus reference TRBV11-1 and TRBJ2-2, the full variable domain is EAEVAQSPRYKITEKSQAVAFWCDPISGHATLYWYRQILGQGPELLVQFQDESVVDDSQLPKDRFSAERLKGVDSTLKIQPAELGDSAMYLCASSSAGRLNTGELFFGEGSRLTVL.

This chain uses TRBV5-4 with TRBJ2-7; D is perhaps TRBD2 (6 bases). Between the trimmed V and J ends, which lost 4 bases and 1 base, there was a span of 18 bases. Germline CDR1 is SGHNT and CDR2 is YYREEE (reference sequence). CDR3 length: 16 residues. CDR3 bases: TGTGCCAGCAGCAAGGCCCCGGGACTGGCTTCCTACGAGCAGTACTTC. Translating gives CASSKAPGLASYEQYF.

The V gene is TRBV9, the J gene TRBJ2-7, with 10 positions matching TRBD2. After removal of 4 bases from V and 2 bases from J, the junction contained 6 bases not matched to a gene. There are 15 residues in the CDR3. CDR1 is SGDLS and CDR2 is YYNGEE in the germline V gene. In nucleotides, the CDR3 is TGTGCCAGCAGCCCCAGCGGGAGGGCGGCCTACGAGCAGTACTTC. This encodes CASSPSGRAAYEQYF.

This chain connects TRBV19 to TRBJ1-3, with a weak D call TRBD1 (6 bases). Germline V gives CDR1 LNHDA, CDR2 SQIVND (reference sequence). The CDR3 has 17 amino acids. V lost 6 bases and J 0 bases, leaving 18 bases between the germline ends. CDR3 DNA: TGTGCCAGTAGCCATGCCGGCGGACAGCGCTCTGGAAACACCATATATTTT. It codes for CASSHAGGQRSGNTIYF.

This clone occurred a few times. Relative to the germline gene, one junction end is altered; a read error may explain this. The chain uses TRBV7-9 and TRBJ2-3; D remains unclear. The CDR3 totals 12 residues. CDR1 and CDR2 from the germline V gene are SEHNR and FQNEAQ (reference sequence). CDR3 in DNA: TGTTCCAGCAGCGTCGAGTCAGATACGCAGTATTTT. It codes for CSSSVESDTQYF.

By share, this clone counts as medium-sized. This chain connects TRBV4-1 to TRBJ1-5, with D possibly TRBD1 on 5 matching bases. Trimming took off 2 bases at V and 4 bases at J, with 12 bases between the two ends. The CDR3 totals 15 residues. Per the germline V gene, CDR1 is MGHRA and CDR2 is YSYEKL. CDR3 sequence: CASSQTRQGNQPQHF. CDR3 DNA sequence: TGCGCCAGCAGCCAAACCCGCCAGGGAAATCAGCCCCAGCATTTT.

The rearrangement uses TRBV4-2 and TRBJ2-2; D is ambiguous. Trimming removed 0 bases at V and 1 base at J, with 9 bases between. The CDR3 runs 16 residues. Germline V gene sequence: CDR1 LGHNA, CDR2 YNFKEQ. CDR3 protein: CASSQDLLGNTGELFF. Here the CDR3 DNA reads TGTGCCAGCAGCCAAGATCTGCTAGGGAACACCGGGGAGCTGTTTTTT.

This clone was detected a few times. This sequence joins TRBV30 and TRBJ2-1; perhaps TRBD1 as D (6 bases). Per the germline V gene, CDR1 is GTSNPN and CDR2 is SVGIG (reference sequence). The ends were cut back, 4 bases at V and 0 bases at J, with 13 bases in the middle. The CDR3 is made up of 15 amino acids. The CDR3 protein is CAWNSQDSSYNEQFF. The CDR3 region has the DNA TGTGCCTGGAACAGCCAGGACAGCTCCTACAATGAGCAGTTCTTC.

The rearrangement uses TRBV30 and TRBJ2-5; D is uncertain. There are 13 residues in the CDR3. V shed 1 base and J shed 1 base, with 7 bases lying between them. The germline V gene encodes CDR1 GTSNPN and CDR2 SVGIG (reference sequence). The CDR3 region is CAWSGHLQETQYF. CDR3 DNA sequence: TGTGCCTGGAGTGGGCACCTCCAAGAGACCCAGTACTTC.

This rearrangement joins TRBV5-4 to TRBJ2-5; 9 bases are shared with TRBD2. This CDR3 spans 14 amino acids. V shed 5 bases and J 3 bases; nucleotides not matched to a gene: 5. Germline CDR1 and CDR2: SGHNT and YYREEE (reference sequence). The DNA for the CDR3 is TGTGCCAGCAGTCATTCTAGCGGGGAAGAGACCCAGTACTTC. Translated: CASSHSSGEETQYF. Based on the CDR3 plus reference TRBV5-4 and TRBJ2-5, the full variable domain is ETGVTQSPTHLIKTRGQQVTLRCSSQSGHNTVSWYQQALGQGPQFIFQYYREEENGRGNFPPRFSGLQFPNYSSELNVNALELDDSALYLCASSHSSGEETQYFGPGTRLLVL.

The V and J genes are TRBV29-1 and TRBJ2-7, with TRBD1 as a possible D gene (6 bases). The germline gives CDR1 SQVTM, CDR2 ANQGSEA. This CDR3 region has 13 residues. V was pared by 6 bases and J by 0 bases, with 12 bases between. As DNA, the CDR3 is TGCAGCGTCTACCGGGACACCTCCTACGAGCAGTACTTC. Encoded protein: CSVYRDTSYEQYF.